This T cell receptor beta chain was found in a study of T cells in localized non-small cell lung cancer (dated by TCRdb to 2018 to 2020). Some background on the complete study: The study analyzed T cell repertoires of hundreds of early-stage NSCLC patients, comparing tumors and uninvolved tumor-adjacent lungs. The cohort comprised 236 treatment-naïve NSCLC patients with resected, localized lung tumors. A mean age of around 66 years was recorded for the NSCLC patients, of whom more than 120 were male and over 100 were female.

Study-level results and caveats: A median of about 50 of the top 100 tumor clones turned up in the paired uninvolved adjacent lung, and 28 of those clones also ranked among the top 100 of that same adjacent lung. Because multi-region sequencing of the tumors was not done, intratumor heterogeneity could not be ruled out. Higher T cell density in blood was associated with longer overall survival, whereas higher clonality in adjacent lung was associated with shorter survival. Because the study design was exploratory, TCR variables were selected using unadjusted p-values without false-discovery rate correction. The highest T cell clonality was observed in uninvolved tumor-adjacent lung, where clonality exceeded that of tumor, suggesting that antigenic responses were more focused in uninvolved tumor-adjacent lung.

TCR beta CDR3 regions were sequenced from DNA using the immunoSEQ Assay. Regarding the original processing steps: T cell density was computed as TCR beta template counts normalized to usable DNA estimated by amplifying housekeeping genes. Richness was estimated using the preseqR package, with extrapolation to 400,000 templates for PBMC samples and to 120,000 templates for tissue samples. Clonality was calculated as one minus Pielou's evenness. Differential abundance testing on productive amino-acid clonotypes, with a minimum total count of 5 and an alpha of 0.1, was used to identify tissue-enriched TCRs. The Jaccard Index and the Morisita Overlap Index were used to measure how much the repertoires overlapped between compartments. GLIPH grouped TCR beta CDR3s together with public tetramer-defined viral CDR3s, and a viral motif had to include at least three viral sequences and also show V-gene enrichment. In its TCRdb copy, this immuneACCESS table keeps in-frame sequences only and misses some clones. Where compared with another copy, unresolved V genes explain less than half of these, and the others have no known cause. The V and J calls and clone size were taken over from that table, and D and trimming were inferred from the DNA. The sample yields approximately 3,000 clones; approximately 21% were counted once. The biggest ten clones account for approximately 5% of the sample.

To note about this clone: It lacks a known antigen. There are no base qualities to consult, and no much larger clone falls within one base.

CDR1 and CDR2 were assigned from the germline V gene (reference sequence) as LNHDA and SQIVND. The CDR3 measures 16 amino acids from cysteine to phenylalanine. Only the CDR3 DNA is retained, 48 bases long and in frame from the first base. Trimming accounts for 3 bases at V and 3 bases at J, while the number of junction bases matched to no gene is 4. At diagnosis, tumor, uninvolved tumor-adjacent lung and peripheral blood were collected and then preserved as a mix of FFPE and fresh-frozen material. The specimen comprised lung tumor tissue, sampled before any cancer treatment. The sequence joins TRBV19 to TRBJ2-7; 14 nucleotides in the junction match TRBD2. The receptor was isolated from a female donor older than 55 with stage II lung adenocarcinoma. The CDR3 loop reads CASSILGTSGSYEQYF. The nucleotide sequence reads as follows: TGTGCCAGTAGTATTCTCGGGACTAGCGGGAGCTACGAGCAGTACTTC.